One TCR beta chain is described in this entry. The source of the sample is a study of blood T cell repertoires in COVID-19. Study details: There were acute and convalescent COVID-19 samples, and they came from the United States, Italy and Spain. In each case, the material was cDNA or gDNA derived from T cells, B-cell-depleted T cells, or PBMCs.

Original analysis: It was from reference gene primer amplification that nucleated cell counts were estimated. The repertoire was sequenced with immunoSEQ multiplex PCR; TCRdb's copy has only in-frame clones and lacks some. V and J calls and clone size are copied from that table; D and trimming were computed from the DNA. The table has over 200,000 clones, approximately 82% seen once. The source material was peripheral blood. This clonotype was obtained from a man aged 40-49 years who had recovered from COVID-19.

The CDR3: CASSTLTGSNSPLHF. CDR3 coding DNA: TGTGCCAGTAGTACCTTGACAGGGTCTAATTCACCCCTCCACTTT. The gene calls are TRBV19 and TRBJ1-6, with 7 bases matching TRBD1. The CDR3 contains 15 residues. V was pared by 4 bases and J by 6 bases, with 6 bases of the junction left unmatched. CDR1 is LNHDA and CDR2 is SQIVND in the germline V gene (reference sequence). Together with reference TRBV19 and TRBJ1-6, the CDR3 gives the full variable domain: DGGITQSPKYLFRKEGQNVTLSCEQNLNHDAMYWYRQDPGQGLRLIYYSQIVNDFQKGDIAEGYSVSREKKESFPLTVTSAQKNPTAFYLCASSTLTGSNSPLHFGNGTRLTVT.